This T cell receptor beta chain is from a study of OX40 agonist ivuxolimab in advanced cancers. Points from the study as a whole: Expanded peripheral T cell antigen specificity was not determined.

Germline loops: CDR1 ENHRY, CDR2 SYGVKD. This CDR3 spans 16 amino acids. V shed 0 bases and J 1 base; nucleotides not matched to a gene: 4. Method: immunoSEQ multiplex PCR; TCRdb's copy keeps in-frame clones and lacks some. Here the sample spans roughly 64,000 clones, about 91% being singletons. Notes on this clone: Its cognate antigen is unknown.

The receptor comes from an adult with an advanced solid tumor such as melanoma, head and neck, liver or kidney cancer. The sample here was CD4+ or CD8+ T cells sorted from blood, taken in a trial of the OX40 agonist ivuxolimab. The V gene is TRBV10-3, the J gene TRBJ2-3; 7 nucleotides match TRBD1. In nucleotides, the CDR3 is TGTGCCATCAGTGAGTCGTATCAGGGGGGCACAGATACGCAGTATTTT. It codes for CAISESYQGGTDTQYF.